One TCR beta chain is described in this entry. The antigen it binds to is not known. One base away there is no much larger clone; base qualities are not given. The library was produced with the immunoSEQ multiplex PCR assay. In the paper's pipeline: Preprocessing removed nonproductive sequences and CDR3s not starting with C, not ending with F or W, or shorter than 7 amino acids. The MANAFEST web app was used to call antigen-specific clonotypes on the basis of expansion compared with the reference and with other culture wells. A clone counted as positive if significantly expanded in 2 of 3 replicate wells versus the reference culture at FDR below 0.05. For a clone to be considered positive, significant expansion relative to all other tandem wells and an odds ratio above 5 were also required. CDR3 homology was quantified as pairwise Levenshtein distance, calculated with the stringdist R package after three terminal residues were trimmed from each end. TCRdb limited this immuneACCESS table to in-frame rearrangements with V and J called. A share of clones is missing; checked studies link under half to unresolved V genes, and the rest is unexplained. That table is the source of V, J and clone size, and D and trimming were worked out from the DNA. The sample yields 15,000 or so clones; approximately 81% were counted once. Approximately 11% of the sample lies in the top ten.

The data belong to a study of CD4 T cells in relation to SARS-CoV-2 and coronaviruses (dated by TCRdb to about 2021). For the wider study: In the ViraFEST assay, PBMCs were grown with antigen for 10 days, and TCR beta CDR3s were then sequenced to identify antigen-specific clonal expansions. An HIV-1 Nef peptide pool or a culture without peptide was used as the negative reference condition. HLA restriction was mapped for shared crossreactive spike epitopes using patient-derived lymphoblastoid cell lines. The study assessed, at the TCR clonotype level, memory CD4+ T cell crossreactivity between SARS-CoV-2 and common cold coronavirus spike proteins. The Adaptive Biotechnologies TCR-sequencing kit was used to sequence samples from three pre-COVID donors and the naive versus memory experiments, while other data came from Illumina-based sequencing. For other donors in the study, expansion assays were sequenced with a different, Illumina-based TCR-beta assay. What the authors observed across the whole study: The study was constrained by small numbers of patients and of tested TCRs. Because no donor provided both pre-pandemic and post-infection samples, tracing the source of pre-existing responses was limited. Crossreactivity analysis centred on spike protein, so crossreactivity against other viral proteins was not assessed. Crossreactive clones showed significantly weaker SARS-CoV-2-driven expansion than monoreactive clones, consistent with antigenic imprinting. Memory CD4+ clonotypes crossrecognizing SARS-CoV-2 and at least one common cold coronavirus spike were found in roughly 59% of donors.

V loses 3 bases of germline sequence and J loses 1 base, and the interval between the two ends is 10 bases. Including the terminal cysteine and phenylalanine, the CDR3 comprises 15 residues. Only the CDR3 region is kept as DNA, spanning 45 bases read in frame from base 1. CDR1 and CDR2, per the germline V gene, are KGHSH and LQKENI. CD4+ T cells from unexposed donors were collected before the COVID-19 pandemic (2011-2018). The EasySep CD4+ T cell isolation kit was used to isolate CD4+ T cells once the cultures had run for about 11 days. As cell number allowed, CD4+ T cells from unexposed donors were tested for reactivity to SARS-CoV-2 S and N and to four common cold coronavirus spike pools. Each well held roughly 2.1 million PBMCs cultured in IMDM containing approximately 4.7% human AB serum and around 10 IU/ml IL-2. Half of the culture medium was replaced with fresh IL-2-containing medium on days 3 and 7. In general, every peptide culture condition was set up in three replicate wells. Leukapheresis product for the unexposed donors was bought commercially. Ficoll-Paque PLUS gradient centrifugation was used to isolate PBMCs from either whole blood or leukapheresis product. PBMCs were either used fresh in the expansion assay or cryopreserved at -140 degrees C. The QIAamp Micro DNA Kit was used to extract genomic DNA from the CD4+ T cells.

The specimen was CD4+ T cells from PBMCs, cultured in vitro. The rearrangement combines TRBV18 with TRBJ2-1; the D gene could be either TRBD1 or TRBD2, each agreeing at 5 bases. This TCR came from a human donor in good health. The nucleotide sequence is TGTGCCAGCTCACCCCGGGACCGATCCTACAATGAGCAGTTCTTC. Translated, it reads CASSPRDRSYNEQFF.